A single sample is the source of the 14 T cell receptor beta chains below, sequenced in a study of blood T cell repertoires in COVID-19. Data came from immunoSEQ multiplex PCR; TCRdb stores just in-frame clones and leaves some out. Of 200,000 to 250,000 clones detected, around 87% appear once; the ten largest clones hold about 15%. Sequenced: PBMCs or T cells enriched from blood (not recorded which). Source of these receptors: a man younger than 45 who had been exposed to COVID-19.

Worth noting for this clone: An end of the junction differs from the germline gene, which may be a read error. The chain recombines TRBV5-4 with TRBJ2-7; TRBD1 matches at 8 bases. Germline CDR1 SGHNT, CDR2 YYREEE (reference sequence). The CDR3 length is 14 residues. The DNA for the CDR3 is TGTGCCAGCAGTTTGGACAGGGATTTATCCGAGCAGTACTTC. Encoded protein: CASSLDRDLSEQYF. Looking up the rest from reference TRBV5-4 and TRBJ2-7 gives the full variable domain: ETGVTQSPTHLIKTRGQQVTLRCSSQSGHNTVSWYQQALGQGPQFIFQYYREEENGRGNFPPRFSGLQFPNYSSELNVNALELDDSALYLCASSLDRDLSEQYFGPGTRLTVT.

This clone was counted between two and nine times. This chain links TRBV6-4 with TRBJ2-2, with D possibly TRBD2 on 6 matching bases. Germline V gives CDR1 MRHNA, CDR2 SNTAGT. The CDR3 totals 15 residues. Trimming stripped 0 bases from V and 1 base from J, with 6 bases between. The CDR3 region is CASSDSGGNTGELFF. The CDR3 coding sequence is TGTGCCAGCAGTGACTCGGGGGGGAACACCGGGGAGCTGTTTTTT.

This CDR3 reads CASRQGGTGSGNTIYF. Written as DNA, the CDR3 is TGTGCCAGCAGACAGGGAGGGACGGGTTCTGGAAACACCATATATTTT. V gene TRBV7-2 combines with J gene TRBJ1-3; D may be TRBD1 (6 bases). In germline, CDR1 is SGHTA, CDR2 FQGNSA. This CDR3 contains 16 residues. V gave up 6 bases and J gave up 1 base, with 16 bases separating them.

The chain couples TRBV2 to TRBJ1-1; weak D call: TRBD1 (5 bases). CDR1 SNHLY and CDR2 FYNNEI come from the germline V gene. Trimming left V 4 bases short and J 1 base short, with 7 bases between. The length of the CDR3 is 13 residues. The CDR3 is CASSVTANTEAFF. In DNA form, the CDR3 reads TGTGCCAGCAGTGTGACAGCGAACACTGAAGCTTTCTTT.

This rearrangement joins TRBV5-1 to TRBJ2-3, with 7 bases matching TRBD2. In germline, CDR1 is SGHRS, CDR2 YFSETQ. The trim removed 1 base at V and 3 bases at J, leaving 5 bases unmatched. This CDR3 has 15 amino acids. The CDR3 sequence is CASSLYQGGTDTQYF. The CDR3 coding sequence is TGCGCCAGCAGCTTGTACCAGGGAGGGACAGATACGCAGTATTTT.

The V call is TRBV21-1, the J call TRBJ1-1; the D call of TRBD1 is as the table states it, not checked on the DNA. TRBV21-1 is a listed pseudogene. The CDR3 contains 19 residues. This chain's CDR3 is CASSLPMWGQRDMNTEAFF. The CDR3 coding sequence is TGTGCCAGCAGCCTACCCATGTGGGGACAGCGAGACATGAACACTGAAGCTTTCTTT.

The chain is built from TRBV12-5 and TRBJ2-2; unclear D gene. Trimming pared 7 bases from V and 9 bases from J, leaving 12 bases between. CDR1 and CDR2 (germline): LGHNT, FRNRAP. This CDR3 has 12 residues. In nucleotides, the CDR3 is TGTGCTAGTGCTCCACACAGCTGGGAGCTGTTTTTT. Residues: CASAPHSWELFF.

CDR3 sequence: CASRLLAALEQFF. The CDR3 DNA reads as TGTGCCAGCAGATTACTAGCGGCCCTGGAGCAGTTCTTC. The chain employs TRBV6-5 and TRBJ2-1, with 8 bases lining up with TRBD2. Germline CDR1 and CDR2: MNHEY and SVGAGI. V gave up 6 bases and J gave up 10 bases; unmatched junction bases: 8. The CDR3 totals 13 residues.

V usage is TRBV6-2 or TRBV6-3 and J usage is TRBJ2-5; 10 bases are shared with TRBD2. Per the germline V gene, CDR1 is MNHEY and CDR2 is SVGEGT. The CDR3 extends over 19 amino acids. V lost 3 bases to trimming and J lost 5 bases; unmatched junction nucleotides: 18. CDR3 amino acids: CASSYRRPGSGGAWETQYF. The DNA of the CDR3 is TGTGCCAGCAGTTATAGGAGGCCAGGGAGCGGGGGGGCCTGGGAGACCCAGTACTTC.

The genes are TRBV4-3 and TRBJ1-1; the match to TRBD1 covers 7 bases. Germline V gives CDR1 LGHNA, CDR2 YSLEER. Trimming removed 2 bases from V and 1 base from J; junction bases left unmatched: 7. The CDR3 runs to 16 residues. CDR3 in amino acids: CASSQSRGTENTEAFF. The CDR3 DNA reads TGCGCCAGCAGCCAAAGCCGGGGGACAGAGAACACTGAAGCTTTCTTT.

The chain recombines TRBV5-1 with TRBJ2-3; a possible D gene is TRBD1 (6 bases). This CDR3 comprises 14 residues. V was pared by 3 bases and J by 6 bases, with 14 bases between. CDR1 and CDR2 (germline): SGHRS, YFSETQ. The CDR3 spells CASSYNRVEDTQYF. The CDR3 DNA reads TGCGCCAGCAGCTACAACAGGGTGGAGGATACGCAGTATTTT. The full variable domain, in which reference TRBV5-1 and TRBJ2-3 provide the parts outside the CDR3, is KAGVTQTPRYLIKTRGQQVTLSCSPISGHRSVSWYQQTPGQGLQFLFEYFSETQRNKGNFPGRFSGRQFSNSRSEMNVSTLELGDSALYLCASSYNRVEDTQYFGPGTRLTVL.

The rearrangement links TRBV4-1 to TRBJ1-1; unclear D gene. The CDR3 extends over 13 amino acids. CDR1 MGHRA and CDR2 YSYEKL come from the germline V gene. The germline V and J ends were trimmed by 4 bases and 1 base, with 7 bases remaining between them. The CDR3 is CASSLKPNTEAFF. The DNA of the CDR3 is TGCGCCAGCAGCCTCAAGCCGAACACTGAAGCTTTCTTT.

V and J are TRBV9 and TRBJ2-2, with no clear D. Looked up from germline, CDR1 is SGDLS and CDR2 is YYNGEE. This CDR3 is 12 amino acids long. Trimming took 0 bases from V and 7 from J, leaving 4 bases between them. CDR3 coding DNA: TGTGCCAGCAGCGTAGTTAACGGGGAGCTGTTTTTT. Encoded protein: CASSVVNGELFF.

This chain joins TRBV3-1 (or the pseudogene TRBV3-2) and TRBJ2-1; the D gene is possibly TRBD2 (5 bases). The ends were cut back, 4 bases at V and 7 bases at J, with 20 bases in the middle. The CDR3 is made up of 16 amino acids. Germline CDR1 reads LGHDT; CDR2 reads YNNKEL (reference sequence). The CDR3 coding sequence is TGTGCCAGCAGCCCGGGGTGGAAGGCGGGCCTTAATGAGCAGTTCTTC. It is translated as CASSPGWKAGLNEQFF.